What follows are 32 T cell receptor beta chains derived from one specimen sequenced in a study of cytomegalovirus exposure and HLA in healthy donors. The PCR had 60 Vbeta and 13 Jbeta primers. Sequencing was performed with immunoSEQ multiplex PCR; in TCRdb, only in-frame clones are kept and a portion is missing. Reported are about 210,000 clones; the ten largest clones contain roughly 0.98%. Sample: PBMCs. The receptor source for this set is a woman in her twenties or thirties in good health and CMV-seropositive.

The chain has TRBV9 and TRBJ2-4; the D gene is possibly TRBD1 (5 bases). Trimming stripped 3 bases from V and 7 bases from J, with 14 bases between. Germline-derived CDR1 and CDR2 are SGDLS and YYNGEE. This CDR3 comprises 14 residues. CDR3 nucleotides: TGTGCCAGCAGCGCCGACAGTTTCAACAACATTCAGTACTTC. This encodes CASSADSFNNIQYF.

This chain joins TRBV5-1 and TRBJ2-2; D is unresolved. Deletions cut 4 bases from V and 5 bases from J, with 9 bases between. The CDR3 has 13 amino acids. CDR1 and CDR2 from the germline V gene are SGHRS and YFSETQ. CDR3 DNA: TGCGCCAGCAGCCCCTCTGTGACCGGGGAGCTGTTTTTT. Its protein product is CASSPSVTGELFF.

This rearrangement joins TRBV19 to TRBJ2-7, with D tentatively TRBD2 (6 bases). The CDR3 contains 14 residues. Trimming shortened V by 3 bases and J by 4 bases, and 13 bases separated the two germline ends. Germline V gene sequence: CDR1 LNHDA, CDR2 SQIVND (reference sequence). The CDR3 DNA follows: TGTGCCAGTAGTATCGGGGATGGGGGGTACGAGCAGTACTTC. Translation: CASSIGDGGYEQYF.

V usage is TRBV6-5 and J usage is TRBJ2-3; the D is unclear. The CDR3 has 14 residues. The V end was cut by 0 bases, the J end by 1 base, with 5 bases between. Germline CDR1 is MNHEY and CDR2 is SVGAGI. The CDR3 DNA is TGTGCCAGCAGTTACTCCGAGGGCACAGATACGCAGTATTTT. Translating gives CASSYSEGTDTQYF.

The chain employs TRBV7-9 and TRBJ2-7; 8 bases match TRBD2. The J call is in doubt because the DNA end fits TRBJ2-1 better. Germline loops: CDR1 SEHNR, CDR2 FQNEAQ (reference sequence). The CDR3 consists of 15 residues. In nucleotides, the CDR3 is TGTGCCAGCAGCCTCAGCGGGAGCTCCTACAATGAGCAGTTCTTC. Translation: CASSLSGSSYNEQFF.

The chain couples TRBV5-1 to TRBJ2-1; 13 bases align to TRBD2. CDR1 is SGHRS and CDR2 is YFSETQ in the germline V gene. The V segment lost 4 bases and the J segment 8 bases; nucleotides outside the gene matches: 9. The CDR3 runs 16 residues. CDR3 bases: TGCGCCAGCAGCCCACGGACTAGCGGGAGTAACTATGAGCAGTTCTTC. Encoded protein: CASSPRTSGSNYEQFF.

The V and J genes are TRBV9 and TRBJ2-7; the match to TRBD2 covers 13 bases. Germline lookup yields CDR1 SGDLS and CDR2 YYNGEE. The ends lost 4 bases at V and 6 bases at J; junction bases unmatched: 7. This CDR3 region has 15 residues. The CDR3 protein is CASSPTGLAGVEQYF. DNA for the CDR3: TGTGCCAGCAGCCCGACCGGACTAGCGGGAGTCGAGCAGTACTTC.

This chain joins TRBV10-3 and TRBJ1-2; TRBD1 is a possible D gene (6 bases). This CDR3 region has 15 residues. Germline CDR1 is ENHRY and CDR2 is SYGVKD. The germline V and J ends were trimmed by 3 bases and 3 bases, with 14 bases remaining between them. The CDR3 region is CAISDLTGNDYGYTF. CDR3 DNA: TGTGCCATCAGTGACCTAACAGGGAACGACTATGGCTACACCTTC.

J is TRBJ2-1 and V is TRBV29-1, with 10 bases aligning to TRBD1. Germline CDR1 reads SQVTM; CDR2 reads ANQGSEA. CDR3 length: 13 residues. V lost 7 bases, J lost 6 bases, and 6 bases stayed unmatched. In DNA form, the CDR3 reads TGCAGCGCTAGACAGGGGGCGGGCAATGAGCAGTTCTTC. Translation: CSARQGAGNEQFF.

The chain employs TRBV29-1 and TRBJ2-7; a weak D match, TRBD2 (6 bases). CDR1 and CDR2 from the germline V gene are SQVTM and ANQGSEA. This CDR3 is 13 amino acids long. Trimming took 7 bases from V and 4 from J, leaving 17 bases between them. CDR3 in DNA: TGCAGCGCCACTGGTTGGGGGGAATACGAGCAGTACTTC. Amino acid sequence: CSATGWGEYEQYF.

The rearrangement uses TRBV4-3 and TRBJ1-2; 8 bases are shared with TRBD1. From germline, CDR1 is LGHNA and CDR2 YSLEER. J gave up 0 bases and V 4 bases, and 7 bases lay outside the gene matches. The CDR3 loop spans 16 amino acids. CDR3 region: CASSRQGQAANYGYTF. Here the CDR3 DNA reads TGCGCCAGCAGCCGACAGGGGCAAGCGGCTAACTATGGCTACACCTTC.

The chain recombines TRBV10-1 with TRBJ1-2; D remains ambiguous. The germline CDR1 and CDR2 sequences are WNHNN and SYGVQD (reference sequence). This CDR3 has 14 residues. Deletions cut 6 bases from V and 4 bases from J, with 15 bases between. CDR3 DNA sequence: TGCGCCAGCAGCGTCCTCCGGGGTTTCTATGGCTACACCTTC. Translating gives CASSVLRGFYGYTF.

This chain connects TRBV19 to TRBJ1-5; possibly TRBD1 for D (6 bases). The CDR3 is 14 amino acids. V lost 6 bases to trimming and J lost 6 bases, with 15 bases between them. Germline loops: CDR1 LNHDA, CDR2 SQIVND (reference sequence). In DNA form, the CDR3 reads TGTGCCAGTAGCAGGCCAGGGGAGAGTCAGCCCCAGCATTTT. It codes for CASSRPGESQPQHF.

This chain uses TRBV9 with TRBJ1-2; 9 nucleotides align to TRBD1. The V and J ends lost 2 bases and 3 bases, in that order; junction bases with no gene match: 8. There are 16 residues in the CDR3. In germline, CDR1 is SGDLS, CDR2 YYNGEE. The CDR3 region has the DNA TGTGCCAGCAGCGTCTACTCGACAGGGGGTGACTATGGCTACACCTTC. Translating it yields CASSVYSTGGDYGYTF.

CDR3 sequence reads: CASSETMPGQGANEQYF. The CDR3 DNA reads as TGCGCCAGCAGCGAAACGATGCCGGGACAGGGGGCTAACGAGCAGTACTTC. The chain carries TRBV4-3 and TRBJ2-7; 12 bases line up with TRBD1. Germline-derived CDR1 and CDR2 are LGHNA and YSLEER. There are 17 residues in the CDR3. Germline trimming cut 5 bases from V and 5 bases from J; bases unmatched to any gene: 13.

V usage is TRBV5-6 and J usage is TRBJ2-2; no firm D call. The ends were cut back, 6 bases at V and 0 bases at J, with 9 bases in the middle. CDR1 is SGHDT and CDR2 is YYEEEE in the germline V gene. The CDR3 runs 14 residues. Here the CDR3 reads CASTFRSNTGELFF. Written as DNA, the CDR3 is TGTGCCAGCACCTTCAGGTCGAACACCGGGGAGCTGTTTTTT.

The chain has TRBV9 and TRBJ2-7; weak D call: TRBD1 (5 bases). This CDR3 is built from 12 residues. V lost 0 bases to trimming and J lost 4 bases, with 5 bases between them. Germline CDR1 and CDR2: SGDLS and YYNGEE. CDR3 in amino acids: CASSVEGYEQYF. The CDR3 DNA reads TGTGCCAGCAGCGTAGAGGGGTACGAGCAGTACTTC.

This chain links TRBV7-8 with TRBJ2-7, with 9 positions matching TRBD2. V lost 5 bases and J lost 1; bases outside the gene matches: 12. The CDR3 is made up of 17 amino acids. Germline V gives CDR1 SGHVS, CDR2 FQNEAQ. The CDR3 region has the DNA TGTGCCAGCAGCCCAAATAAAGTCCTAGCGGGGTCCTACGAGCAGTACTTC. This gives the protein CASSPNKVLAGSYEQYF.

V gene TRBV7-2 combines with J gene TRBJ2-1; TRBD2 aligns across 8 bases. The germline CDR1 and CDR2 sequences are SGHTA and FQGNSA. The CDR3 is 14 amino acids. V was pared by 5 bases and J by 4 bases, with 4 bases of the junction left unmatched. The CDR3 nucleotides are TGTGCCAGCAGCCCGACTAGCGTGTACAATGAGCAGTTCTTC. Translating gives CASSPTSVYNEQFF. The variable domain in full, completed from reference TRBV7-2 and TRBJ2-1, reads GAGVSQSPSNKVTEKGKDVELRCDPISGHTALYWYRQSLGQGLEFLIYFQGNSAPDKSGLPSDRFSAERTGGSVSTLTIQRTQQEDSAVYLCASSPTSVYNEQFFGPGTRLTVL.

V usage is TRBV18 and J usage is TRBJ2-3; no definite D call. The CDR3 runs to 13 residues. V lost 1 base to trimming and J lost 5 bases, with 7 bases between them. Germline loops: CDR1 KGHSH, CDR2 LQKENI. CDR3 protein: CASSPLIKDTQYF. The CDR3 DNA follows: TGTGCCAGCTCACCACTCATCAAAGATACGCAGTATTTT.

The gene calls are TRBV7-9 and TRBJ1-1; D uncertain. The germline V gene encodes CDR1 SEHNR and CDR2 FQNEAQ (reference sequence). The CDR3 spans 17 residues. V lost 5 bases to trimming and J lost 0 bases, with 19 bases between them. Written as DNA, the CDR3 is TGTGCCAGCAGCCGTCCACCGTCCCGCGCCCTGAACACTGAAGCTTTCTTT. Translating gives CASSRPPSRALNTEAFF.

The V and J genes are TRBV11-2 and TRBJ2-5, with D maybe TRBD2 (6 bases). CDR3 size: 15 residues. CDR1 is SGHAT and CDR2 is FQNNGV in the germline V gene. V lost 1 base, J lost 4 bases, and 13 bases lay in between. The CDR3 loop is CASSLGLVASETQYF. The DNA of the CDR3 is TGTGCCAGCAGCTTAGGACTAGTAGCTTCAGAGACCCAGTACTTC. The complete variable domain, with remaining parts taken from reference TRBV11-2 and TRBJ2-5, reads EAGVAQSPRYKIIEKRQSVAFWCNPISGHATLYWYQQILGQGPKLLIQFQNNGVVDDSQLPKDRFSAERLKGVDSTLKIQPAKLEDSAVYLCASSLGLVASETQYFGPGTRLLVL.

The chain carries TRBV6-6 and TRBJ1-1, with 10 nucleotides matching TRBD1. CDR3 length: 13 amino acids. The germline V gene encodes CDR1 MNHNY and CDR2 SVGAGI (reference sequence). Unmatched junction bases numbered 3, after V lost 4 bases and J lost 7 bases. The CDR3 nucleotides are TGTGCCAGCAGTTTAGGGACAGGGGTTGAAGCTTTCTTT. Translated, it gives CASSLGTGVEAFF.

CDR3 in amino acids: CAISDPGGSAEAFF. The CDR3 DNA reads as TGTGCCATCAGTGATCCGGGAGGATCTGCTGAAGCTTTCTTT. The V and J genes are TRBV10-3 and TRBJ1-1; D is unresolved. Germline V gives CDR1 ENHRY, CDR2 SYGVKD. Trimming took off 3 bases at V and 6 bases at J, with 14 bases between the two ends. The CDR3 length is 14 residues.

V gene TRBV2 combines with J gene TRBJ1-2, with 7 bases matching TRBD1. Looked up from germline, CDR1 is SNHLY and CDR2 is FYNNEI. The J segment lost 4 bases and the V segment lost 6 bases, leaving 5 bases of the junction unmatched. The CDR3 totals 13 residues. CDR3 nucleotides: TGTGCCAGCAGCGCCGGACAGGTCTATGGCTACACCTTC. Amino acid sequence: CASSAGQVYGYTF.

The V and J genes are TRBV5-4 and TRBJ1-2; D might be TRBD1 (6 bases). This CDR3 comprises 14 residues. The V gene lost 1 base and the J gene lost 8 bases, with 15 bases spanning the gap. Germline values: CDR1 SGHNT, CDR2 YYREEE (reference sequence). Written as DNA, the CDR3 is TGTGCCAGCAGCTTGTCTTGGGGGCCGGGAGGCTACACCTTC. Translation gives CASSLSWGPGGYTF.

This chain uses TRBV18 with TRBJ1-1; 8 bases align to TRBD1. CDR1 and CDR2 from the germline V gene are KGHSH and LQKENI. The ends lost 3 bases at V and 6 bases at J; junction bases unmatched: 6. CDR3 length equals 14 residues. CDR3 coding DNA: TGTGCCAGCTCACCCGGGACAGGATTTTCTGAAGCTTTCTTT. It codes for CASSPGTGFSEAFF.

The V and J genes are TRBV7-2 and TRBJ1-1; TRBD1 agrees at 7 bases. The CDR3 spans 14 residues. The V gene end was trimmed by 10 bases and the J gene end by 2 bases; junction bases not matched to a gene: 10. Germline V gene data show CDR1 as SGHTA and CDR2 as FQGNSA. CDR3 sequence: CATTGQRGNTEAFF. For the CDR3, the DNA is TGTGCCACCACGGGACAGAGGGGAAACACTGAAGCTTTCTTT.

J is TRBJ2-1 and V is TRBV29-1, with 10 bases that match TRBD2. CDR3 size: 17 residues. With V trimmed by 1 base and J by 3 bases, 9 bases remained unmatched. Germline V gene data show CDR1 as SQVTM and CDR2 as ANQGSEA. The DNA for the CDR3 is TGCAGCGTTGAAGGACTAGCGGGCCTGAGGGACTACAATGAGCAGTTCTTC. Translated: CSVEGLAGLRDYNEQFF.

The chain joins TRBV7-9 to TRBJ2-5, with D tentatively TRBD1 (6 bases). V lost 3 bases to trimming and J lost 7 bases, with 27 bases between them. Germline CDR1 and CDR2: SEHNR and FQNEAQ (reference sequence). This CDR3 region has 18 residues. In DNA form, the CDR3 reads TGTGCCAGCAGCTTTCCCCCAGGGGCCTCAGTGCCGGGTGGGACCCAGTACTTC. Its protein is CASSFPPGASVPGGTQYF.

The rearrangement uses TRBV7-2 and TRBJ2-2, with TRBD2 as a possible D gene (6 bases). The V gene's germline CDR1 is SGHTA and CDR2 FQGNSA. The CDR3 spans 18 residues. V lost 1 base and J lost 13, with 28 bases in between. As DNA, the CDR3 is TGTGCCAGCAGCTTAGAAGGGACTCCTGCAGAGCGGAGGGGAAGGCTGTTTTTT. Translated, it gives CASSLEGTPAERRGRLFF.

V is TRBV11-3 and J is TRBJ2-2, with 12 bases aligning to TRBD2. V gave up 8 bases and J gave up 5 bases; unmatched junction bases: 6. The germline V gene encodes CDR1 SGHNT and CDR2 YENEEA. The CDR3 runs to 15 residues. The CDR3 sequence is CASGPSGGGTGELFF. Written as DNA, the CDR3 is TGTGCCAGCGGCCCTAGCGGGGGGGGTACCGGGGAGCTGTTTTTT. The whole variable domain, remainder taken from reference TRBV11-3 and TRBJ2-2, is EAGVVQSPRYKIIEKKQPVAFWCNPISGHNTLYWYLQNLGQGPELLIRYENEEAVDDSQLPKDRFSAERLKGVDSTLKIQPAELGDSAVYLCASGPSGGGTGELFFGEGSRLTVL.